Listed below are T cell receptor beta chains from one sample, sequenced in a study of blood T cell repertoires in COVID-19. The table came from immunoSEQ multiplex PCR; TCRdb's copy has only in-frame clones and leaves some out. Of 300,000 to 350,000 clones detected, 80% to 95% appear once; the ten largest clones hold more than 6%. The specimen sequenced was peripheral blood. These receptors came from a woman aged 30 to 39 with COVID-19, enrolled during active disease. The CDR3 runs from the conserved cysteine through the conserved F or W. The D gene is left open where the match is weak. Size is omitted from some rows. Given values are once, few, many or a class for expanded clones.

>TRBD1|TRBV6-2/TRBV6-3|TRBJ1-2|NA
CASSRTGQGSGEGGYTF
TGTGCCAGCAGTCGGACCGGACAGGGAAGTGGGGAAGGTGGCTACACCTTC
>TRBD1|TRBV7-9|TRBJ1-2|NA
CASSLEGQSYGYTF
TGTGCCAGCAGCTTAGAGGGACAGAGCTATGGCTACACCTTC
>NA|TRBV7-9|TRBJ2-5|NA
CASRPRAGGETQYF
TGTGCCAGCAGACCCCGAGCTGGGGGGGAGACCCAGTACTTC
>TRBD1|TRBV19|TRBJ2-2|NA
CASIPGQGRGELFF
TGTGCCAGTATCCCGGGACAGGGGAGGGGGGAGCTGTTTTTT
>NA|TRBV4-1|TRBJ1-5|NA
CASSQGGGSNQPQHF
TGCGCCAGCAGCCAGGGGGGGGGAAGCAATCAGCCCCAGCATTTT
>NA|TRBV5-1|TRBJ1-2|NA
CASSPSVGEGYGYTF
TGCGCCAGCAGCCCATCTGTGGGGGAGGGCTATGGCTACACCTTC
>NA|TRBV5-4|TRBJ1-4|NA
CASSLLGEEKLFF
TGTGCCAGCAGCTTGTTAGGGGAAGAAAAACTGTTTTTT
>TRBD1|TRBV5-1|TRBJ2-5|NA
CASSLSLTGGETQYF
TGCGCCAGCAGCTTGAGCCTGACAGGGGGGGAGACCCAGTACTTC
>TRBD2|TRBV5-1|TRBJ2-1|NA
CASSSSGSSYNEQFF
TGCGCCAGCAGCTCTAGCGGGAGCTCCTACAATGAGCAGTTCTTC
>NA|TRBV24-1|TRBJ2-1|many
CATSDLVYSEQFF
TGTGCCACCAGTGATTTAGTTTACTCCGAGCAGTTCTTC
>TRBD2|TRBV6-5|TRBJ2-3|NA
CASGGLAGPTDTQYF
TGTGCCAGCGGAGGGCTAGCGGGTCCCACAGATACGCAGTATTTT
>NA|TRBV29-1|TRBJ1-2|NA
CSVEKGDNGYTF
TGCAGCGTTGAAAAGGGGGACAATGGCTACACCTTC
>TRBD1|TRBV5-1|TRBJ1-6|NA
CASSLGTGGYNSPLHF
TGCGCCAGCAGCTTGGGGACAGGGGGTTATAATTCACCCCTCCACTTT
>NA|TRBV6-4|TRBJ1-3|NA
CASRIEDIGVPGVPGNTIYF
TGTGCCAGCAGGATCGAAGACATAGGAGTCCCAGGGGTCCCTGGAAACACCATATATTTT
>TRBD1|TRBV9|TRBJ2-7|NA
CASSVAGTGTYEQYF
TGTGCCAGCAGCGTTGCCGGGACAGGTACCTACGAGCAGTACTTC
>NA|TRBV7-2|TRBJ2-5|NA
CASGGTGLETQYF
TGTGCCAGCGGCGGAACAGGGTTGGAGACCCAGTACTTC
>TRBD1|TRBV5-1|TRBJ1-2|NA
CASSSTLRGPNGYTF
TGCGCCAGCAGCTCCACGCTGAGGGGGCCGAATGGCTACACCTTC
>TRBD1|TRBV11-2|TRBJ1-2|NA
CASSLGRDRGGAAGYTF
TGTGCCAGCAGCTTAGGCCGGGACAGGGGAGGCGCGGCTGGCTACACCTTC
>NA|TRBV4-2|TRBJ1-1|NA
CASSQGGGGTNTEAFF
TGTGCCAGCAGCCAAGGAGGCGGCGGAACGAACACTGAAGCTTTCTTT
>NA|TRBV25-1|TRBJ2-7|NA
CASRDPGGYEQYF
TGTGCCAGCAGGGACCCTGGGGGGTACGAGCAGTACTTC
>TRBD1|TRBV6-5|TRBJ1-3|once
CASSSPGTGLRNTIYF
TGTGCCAGCAGTTCGCCGGGGACAGGTCTGAGAAACACCATATATTTT
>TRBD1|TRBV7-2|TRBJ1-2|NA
CASSLAWETGRGYTF
TGTGCCAGCAGCTTAGCTTGGGAGACAGGGAGAGGCTACACCTTC
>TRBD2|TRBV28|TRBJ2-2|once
CASSLLAVSGELFF
TGTGCCAGCAGTTTACTAGCGGTTAGCGGGGAGCTGTTTTTT
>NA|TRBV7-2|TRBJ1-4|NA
CASTLWGVPNEKLFF
TGTGCCAGCACTCTATGGGGGGTCCCTAATGAAAAACTGTTTTTT
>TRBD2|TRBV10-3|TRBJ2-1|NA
CAIRLRGGEQFF
TGTGCCATCAGATTACGGGGGGGTGAGCAGTTCTTC
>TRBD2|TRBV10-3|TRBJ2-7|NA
CAISESLAGYYEQYF
TGTGCCATCAGTGAATCTCTAGCGGGCTACTACGAGCAGTACTTC
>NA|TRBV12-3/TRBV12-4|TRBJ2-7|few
CASRLPLSYEQYF
TGTGCCAGCAGACTACCACTTTCCTACGAGCAGTACTTC
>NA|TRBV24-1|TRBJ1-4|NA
CATSAGSGWEEKLFF
TGTGCCACCAGTGCTGGATCAGGGTGGGAAGAAAAACTGTTTTTT
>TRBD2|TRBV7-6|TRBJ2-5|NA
CASSFLAGVETQYF
TGTGCCAGCAGCTTCCTAGCGGGAGTTGAGACCCAGTACTTC
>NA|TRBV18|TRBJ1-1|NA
CASSPSRGGTEAFF
TGTGCCAGCTCACCATCCCGGGGAGGGACTGAAGCTTTCTTT
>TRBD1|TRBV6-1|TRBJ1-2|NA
CASNRGRGGYTF
TGTGCCAGCAACAGGGGGCGCGGGGGCTACACCTTC
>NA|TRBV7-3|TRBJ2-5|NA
CASSLTGDTQETQYF
TGTGCCAGCAGCTTAACGGGGGACACCCAAGAGACCCAGTACTTC
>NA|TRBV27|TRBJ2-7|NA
CASSLRRGSYEQYF
TGTGCCAGCAGTTTAAGGCGGGGCTCCTACGAGCAGTACTTC
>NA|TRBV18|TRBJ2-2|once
CASSPRGLANTGELFF
TGTGCCAGCTCACCACGTGGACTCGCGAACACCGGGGAGCTGTTTTTT
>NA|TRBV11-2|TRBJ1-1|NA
CASSLDLNTEAFF
TGTGCCAGCAGCTTAGACCTTAACACTGAAGCTTTCTTT
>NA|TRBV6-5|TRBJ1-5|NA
CASGQGRQPQHF
TGTGCCAGTGGCCAGGGGCGTCAGCCCCAGCATTTT
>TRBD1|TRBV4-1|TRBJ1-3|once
CASSQGPTGEGNTIYF
TGCGCCAGCAGCCAAGGTCCGACAGGGGAAGGAAACACCATATATTTT
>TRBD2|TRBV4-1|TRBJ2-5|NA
CASSRLLAGLGTQYF
TGCGCCAGCAGCCGATTACTAGCGGGATTGGGGACCCAGTACTTC
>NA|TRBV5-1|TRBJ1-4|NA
CASSLGGTTQNEKLFF
TGCGCCAGCAGCCTGGGGGGGACAACGCAGAATGAAAAACTGTTTTTT
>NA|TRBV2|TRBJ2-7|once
CASSFVSGLLSSYEQYF
TGTGCCAGCAGTTTTGTTTCGGGACTCCTGAGCTCCTACGAGCAGTACTTC
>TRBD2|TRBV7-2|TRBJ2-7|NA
CASSPTSGRAREKYF
TGTGCCAGCAGCCCCACTAGCGGGAGGGCGAGGGAAAAGTACTTC